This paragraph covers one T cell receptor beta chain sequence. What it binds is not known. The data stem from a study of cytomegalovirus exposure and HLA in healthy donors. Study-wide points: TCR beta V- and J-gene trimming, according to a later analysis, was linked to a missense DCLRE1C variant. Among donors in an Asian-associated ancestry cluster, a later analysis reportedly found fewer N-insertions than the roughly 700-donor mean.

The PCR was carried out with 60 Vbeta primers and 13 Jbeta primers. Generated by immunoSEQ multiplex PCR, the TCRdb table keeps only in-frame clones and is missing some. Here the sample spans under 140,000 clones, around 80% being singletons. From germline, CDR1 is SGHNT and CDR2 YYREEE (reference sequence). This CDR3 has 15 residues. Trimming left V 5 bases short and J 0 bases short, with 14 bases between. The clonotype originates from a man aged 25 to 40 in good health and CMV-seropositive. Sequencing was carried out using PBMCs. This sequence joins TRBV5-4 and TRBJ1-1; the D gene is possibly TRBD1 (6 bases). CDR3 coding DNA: TGTGCCAGCAGAACAGGGAACCGAATGAACACTGAAGCTTTCTTT. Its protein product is CASRTGNRMNTEAFF.